This TCR beta chain was retrieved from a study of CD8 T cells in Susac syndrome. Study results and caveats: As the study acknowledged, the number of individuals who were part of its TCR sequencing and HLA analysis was relatively small.

CDR3 length: 14 amino acids. V was pared by 2 bases and J by 5 bases, with 16 bases between. Germline values: CDR1 DFQATT, CDR2 SNEGSKA (reference sequence). On this clonotype itself: Its specificity is unknown.

A quantity of about 0.45 to 1 ug RNA underwent reverse transcription using random hexamers. From the immunoSEQ multiplex PCR reads, TCRdb called clonotypes with MiXCR, one entry per CDR3 protein. This table holds some 180,000 distinct CDR3 sequences, approximately 95% found once. Material for sequencing was CD4+ T cells from PBMCs. The chain couples TRBV20-1 to TRBJ2-7; a possible D gene is TRBD1 (6 bases). This receptor was identified in a human donor in good health. The CDR3 reads CSARPFRGAHEQYF. CDR3 in DNA: TGCAGTGCTAGACCCTTCAGGGGAGCCCACGAGCAGTACTTC.